A single sample is the source of the 19 T cell receptor beta chains below, sequenced in a study of blood T cells in healthy people across ages (dated by TCRdb to about 2015). Library creation used 5' RACE. The data were produced on an Illumina HiSeq 2500. A second roughly 6 to 12 cycle PCR used a sample-barcoded 5' primer and a J-beta primer mix. TCRdb redid the processing of the public reads, applying fastp at Q25 and MiXCR, and retained in-frame beta chains. Identical CDR3 proteins give one entry, which carries the most common genes and DNA. The sample contains around 280,000 distinct CDR3 sequences, 27% of them found a single time. The ten largest clones take up 29% of the sample. The sequenced material came from blood. All receptors derive from a woman in her 70s in good health.

Only a few counts were recorded for this clonotype. V gene TRBV7-2 combines with J gene TRBJ2-3; 7 bases line up with TRBD1. With 3 bases clipped from V and 6 bases from J, the junction kept 9 bases outside the gene matches. The germline gives CDR1 SGHTA, CDR2 FQGNSA. The CDR3 runs 15 residues. The CDR3 DNA reads TGTGCCAGCAGCTTGAACAGACAGGGAACCGATACGCAGTATTTT. Its protein is CASSLNRQGTDTQYF.

This clonotype occurred many times. The chain is built from TRBV15 and TRBJ2-4, with TRBD2 matching over 13 bases. Trimming removed 0 bases from V and 0 bases from J; junction bases left unmatched: 2. This CDR3 region has 18 residues. CDR1 is LNHNV, CDR2 YYDKDF, per germline (reference sequence). CDR3 region: CATSRELAGGLAKNIQYF. The CDR3 DNA follows: TGTGCCACCAGCAGAGAACTAGCGGGAGGGCTAGCCAAAAACATTCAGTACTTC.

This clonotype was detected ten times or more. The J gene is TRBJ1-5, the V gene TRBV7-2; no clear D gene. V was trimmed by 5 bases and J by 4 bases, leaving 12 bases between them. This CDR3 has 14 amino acids. Germline-derived CDR1 and CDR2 are SGHTA and FQGNSA. This CDR3 is CASSEASANQPQHF. The CDR3 DNA is TGTGCCAGCAGCGAAGCTTCAGCAAATCAGCCCCAGCATTTT.

This clonotype occurred a few times. The rearrangement uses TRBV7-9 and TRBJ1-6; 10 bases are shared with TRBD1. This CDR3 spans 13 amino acids. Trimming removed 5 bases from V and 15 bases from J; junction bases left unmatched: 7. CDR1 and CDR2 from the germline V gene are SEHNR and FQNEAQ (reference sequence). CDR3 loop: CASSRTGTGVLHF. The CDR3 DNA is TGTGCCAGCAGCCGAACCGGGACAGGGGTCCTCCACTTT. The full variable domain, with the rest looked up from reference TRBV7-9 and TRBJ1-6, is DTGVSQNPRHKITKRGQNVTFRCDPISEHNRLYWYRQTLGQGPEFLTYFQNEAQLEKSRLLSDRFSAERPKGSFSTLEIQRTEQGDSAMYLCASSRTGTGVLHFGNGTRLTVT.

J is TRBJ2-3 and V is TRBV12-3 or TRBV12-4; the D call may be TRBD1 or TRBD2 (5 bases each). Trimming removed 3 bases from V and 6 bases from J, with 10 bases in between. The CDR3 sequence is 13 residues long. The CDR3: CASSFYRRDTQYF. The CDR3 DNA follows: TGTGCCAGCAGTTTTTACAGGAGGGATACGCAGTATTTT.

A remark on this clonotype: Sequence at one end of the junction differs from germline and may be a read error. The V gene is TRBV12-3 or TRBV12-4, the J gene TRBJ1-3; D unclear. CDR3 length: 10 amino acids. CDR3 loop: CASRGNTVYF. The CDR3 DNA follows: TGTGCCAGCAGAGGAAACACCGTATATTTT.

This clonotype has at least ten counts. The chain joins TRBV12-3 or TRBV12-4 to TRBJ2-5; 11 positions agree with TRBD2. The CDR3 covers 16 residues. V lost 6 bases and J lost 5; bases outside the gene matches: 11. The DNA for the CDR3 is TGTGCCAGCAGCCGAAGACTAGCGGGGTCCCGGGAGACCCAGTACTTC. Its protein is CASSRRLAGSRETQYF.

This chain uses TRBV7-2 with TRBJ1-1; TRBD1 aligns across 9 bases. Germline-derived CDR1 and CDR2 are SGHTA and FQGNSA. Germline trimming cut 8 bases from V and 4 bases from J; bases unmatched to any gene: 8. This CDR3 is 14 amino acids long. The CDR3 sequence: CASRRQGVGTEAFF. CDR3 bases: TGTGCCAGCCGTAGACAGGGGGTGGGCACTGAAGCTTTCTTT.

The V and J genes are TRBV28 and TRBJ1-5; D remains ambiguous. Germline V lookup: CDR1 MDHEN, CDR2 SYDVKM. The CDR3 sequence is 13 residues long. The V end lost 4 bases, the J end lost 5 bases, and 9 bases lay between the germline ends. DNA for the CDR3: TGTGCCAGCAGTTCGCACCTTGATCAGCCCCAGCATTTT. Amino acids: CASSSHLDQPQHF. The entire variable domain, with the rest obtained from reference TRBV28 and TRBJ1-5, is as follows: DVKVTQSSRYLVKRTGEKVFLECVQDMDHENMFWYRQDPGLGLRLIYFSYDVKMKEKGDIPEGYSVSREKKERFSLILESASTNQTSMYLCASSSHLDQPQHFGDGTRLSIL.

This clonotype has a count of ten or more. This chain links TRBV20-1 with TRBJ2-5, with D possibly matching TRBD2 (5 bases). Trimming cost V 4 bases and J 5 bases, with 17 bases left between them. Germline lookup yields CDR1 DFQATT and CDR2 SNEGSKA (reference sequence). CDR3 length equals 14 residues. The CDR3 region has the DNA TGCAGTGCTAAACCGGGAAAACGAGGCGAGACCCAGTACTTC. Its protein is CSAKPGKRGETQYF.

This sequence joins TRBV20-1 and TRBJ2-1, with D perhaps TRBD1 (6 bases). Germline loops: CDR1 DFQATT, CDR2 SNEGSKA (reference sequence). This CDR3 spans 15 amino acids. Trimming pared 2 bases from V and 0 bases from J, leaving 11 bases between. The CDR3 DNA sequence: TGCAGTGCTAGAAAAACAGGGAGCTCCTACAATGAGCAGTTCTTC. Protein: CSARKTGSSYNEQFF.

The V gene is TRBV29-1, the J gene TRBJ2-3; 8 positions agree with TRBD2. Germline V gene lookup returns CDR1 SQVTM and CDR2 ANQGSEA. The CDR3 loop spans 15 amino acids. V dropped 5 bases and J dropped 1; count of bases not matched to a gene: 8. CDR3 amino acids: CSVISAGGRTDTQYF. DNA of the CDR3: TGCAGCGTTATATCGGCGGGAGGCCGCACAGATACGCAGTATTTT.

The CDR3 coding sequence is TGCAGTGCCAGGGGACAGTTGAACACCGGGGAGCTGTTTTTT. Residues: CSARGQLNTGELFF. The chain recombines TRBV20-1 with TRBJ2-2; 7 nucleotides align to TRBD1. The germline CDR1 and CDR2 sequences are DFQATT and SNEGSKA (reference sequence). CDR3 length: 14 amino acids. The junction had 5 bases not matched to a gene; V was cut back by 6 bases and J by 1 base.

This chain joins TRBV7-9 and TRBJ1-4, with no clear D. The CDR3 covers 15 residues. From germline, CDR1 is SEHNR and CDR2 FQNEAQ (reference sequence). Trimming cost V 1 base and J 7 bases, with 13 bases left between them. CDR3 coding DNA: TGTGCCAGCAGCTTAGAAGGATTCGGAGCTGAAAAACTGTTTTTT. It encodes CASSLEGFGAEKLFF.

This clonotype was seen a handful of times. The CDR3 does not close with the conserved phenylalanine or tryptophan, likely indicating a read error. V gene TRBV4-1 combines with J gene TRBJ2-5, with TRBD2 identical over 11 bases. The DNA end lines up better with TRBJ2-7; the J call may be wrong. This CDR3 has 16 residues. Germline V gives CDR1 MGHRA, CDR2 YSYEKL. CDR3 sequence: CASSQGLAGLLYEQYL. DNA for the CDR3: TGCGCCAGCAGCCAAGGACTAGCGGGACTTCTTTACGAGCAGTACCTC.

This clonotype was observed at least ten times. The genes are TRBV29-1 and TRBJ2-1; 7 nucleotides align to TRBD2. With 7 bases clipped from V and 4 bases from J, the junction kept 1 base outside the gene matches. This CDR3 is 11 amino acids long. Germline CDR1 reads SQVTM; CDR2 reads ANQGSEA. The CDR3 here is CSGTSYNEQFF. CDR3 coding DNA: TGCAGCGGGACTAGTTACAATGAGCAGTTCTTC.

This chain links TRBV14 with TRBJ2-3; weak D call: TRBD2 (5 bases). The CDR3 runs 11 residues. V lost 2 bases and J lost 10, with 7 bases in between. Looked up from germline, CDR1 is SGHDN and CDR2 is FVKESK. CDR3 region: CASSQYGAQYF. DNA for the CDR3: TGTGCCAGCAGCCAATACGGGGCGCAGTATTTT.

The V and J genes are TRBV28 and TRBJ2-1; TRBD2 matches at 11 bases. Judging by the DNA end, TRBJ2-7 fits better; the J call may be wrong. Germline V gives CDR1 MDHEN, CDR2 SYDVKM. This CDR3 contains 14 residues. The CDR3 here is CASSFLAGGYEQYF. The CDR3 nucleotides are TGTGCCAGCAGTTTCCTAGCGGGAGGATACGAGCAGTACTTC.

The table lists this clonotype with many counts. The gene calls are TRBV3-1 and TRBJ2-5; 9 nucleotides align to TRBD2. This CDR3 has 13 amino acids. CDR1 and CDR2 (germline): LGHDT, YNNKEL (reference sequence). V lost 4 bases and J lost 5; bases outside the gene matches: 2. Here the CDR3 reads CASSPGLAETQYF. In DNA form, the CDR3 reads TGTGCCAGCAGCCCCGGACTAGCGGAGACCCAGTACTTC.